This entry concerns a single T cell receptor beta chain. This record comes from a study of blood T cell repertoires in COVID-19. Study details: Samples of COVID-19 (acute and convalescent) were obtained from the United States, Italy and Spain.

CDR1 SGHRS and CDR2 YFSETQ come from the germline V gene. CDR3 length: 20 amino acids. V was clipped by 0 bases and J by 6 bases; unmatched bases: 20. Only in-frame clones appear in the TCRdb table, and some are missing; sequencing was by immunoSEQ multiplex PCR. The repertoire holds approximately 140,000 clones, with 84% as singletons. Donors were grouped by their self-reported clinical history. The V gene is TRBV5-1, the J gene TRBJ2-2; 7 positions agree with TRBD2. The clonotype originates from a man aged 40-55 years with acute COVID-19. Source material: PBMCs or T cells enriched from blood (not recorded which). For the CDR3, the DNA is TGCGCCAGCAGCTTGGGGGGGACTACCTCTCGTAGGTCCCATCCCGGGGAGCTGTTTTTT. Translating it yields CASSLGGTTSRRSHPGELFF. The full variable domain, completed using reference TRBV5-1 and TRBJ2-2, is KAGVTQTPRYLIKTRGQQVTLSCSPISGHRSVSWYQQTPGQGLQFLFEYFSETQRNKGNFPGRFSGRQFSNSRSEMNVSTLELGDSALYLCASSLGGTTSRRSHPGELFFGEGSRLTVL.